This TCR beta chain was recorded in a study of blood T cell repertoires in COVID-19. Study information: Italy, Spain and the United States were the sources of the convalescent and acute COVID-19 samples. In each case, the material was cDNA or gDNA derived from T cells, B-cell-depleted T cells, or PBMCs.

V dropped 3 bases and J dropped 5 bases, with 10 bases sitting between them. Germline V CDR1 and CDR2: SGHAT, FQNNGV. This CDR3 has 14 amino acids. In this sample, this clone turned up once. Per the original methods: From reference gene primer amplification, estimates of nucleated cell counts were derived. Sequencing used immunoSEQ multiplex PCR; TCRdb keeps in-frame clones, though not all of them. V and J calls and clone size follow that table, whereas D and trimming were derived from the DNA. The sample has roughly 80,000 clones; over 75% are singletons. Sequenced sample: peripheral blood. The chain uses TRBV11-2 and TRBJ2-2, with D possibly TRBD1 on 5 matching bases. The clonotype comes from a man aged 80 or over with acute or convalescent COVID-19. The CDR3 protein is CASSFNRLTGELFF. CDR3 bases: TGTGCCAGCAGCTTTAACAGGTTAACCGGGGAGCTGTTTTTT.